This section outlines one TCR beta chain sequence together with its context. CDR1 SGHDT and CDR2 YYEEEE come from the germline V gene. The CDR3 is 14 residues long. J lost 8 bases, V lost 6 bases, and 13 bases had no gene match. The sample is drawn from a study of T-cell memory formation after mild COVID-19. For the study at large: The TCR clusters were mostly specific to one donor.

The 5'RACE method, run with constant-segment primers, produced TCR alpha and TCR beta cDNA libraries (carrying sample barcodes and UMIs). A single record per CDR3 protein comes from TCRdb applying MiXCR to the 5' RACE reads. Here the sample spans about 320,000 distinct CDR3 sequences, roughly an eighth being singletons. Source material: PBMCs or a T cell subset sorted from them (not recorded which). The sequence was obtained from a man between 18 and 29 years old who had mild COVID-19 (a few samples of this study predate the infection). Cell type and time point are not known. The chain employs TRBV5-6 and TRBJ1-2; 7 nucleotides agree with TRBD1. CDR3 region: CASKETGAAGGYTF. CDR3 nucleotides: TGTGCCAGCAAGGAAACAGGGGCTGCGGGAGGCTACACCTTC. The variable domain in full, with the rest retrieved from reference TRBV5-6 and TRBJ1-2, is DAGVTQSPTHLIKTRGQQVTLRCSPKSGHDTVSWYQQALGQGPQFIFQYYEEEERQRGNFPDRFSGHQFPNYSSELNVNALLLGDSALYLCASKETGAAGGYTFGSGTRLTVV.